This TCR beta chain stems from a study of blood T cell repertoires in COVID-19. Study-level background: COVID-19 samples collected from the United States, Italy and Spain covered acute and convalescent phases. T cells, B-cell-depleted T cells, or PBMCs provided the cDNA or gDNA that served as material.

The germline CDR1 and CDR2 sequences are MGHDK and SYGVNS. CDR3 size: 17 residues. The J segment lost 0 bases and the V segment lost 3 bases, leaving 8 bases of the junction unmatched. In the source study's methods: Estimation of nucleated cell counts was performed using reference gene primer amplification. Clones were read by immunoSEQ multiplex PCR, and TCRdb kept only the in-frame ones, dropping some. That table supplies the V and J calls and clone size; D and trimming were determined from the DNA. The sample comprises 25,000 to 30,000 clones, 90% of which are singletons, and more than 1.5% rests with the top ten.

Sequenced material: peripheral blood. J is TRBJ2-1 and V is TRBV25-1; 7 bases align to TRBD2. This TCR was recovered from a woman aged 60-75 years with active COVID-19. The CDR3 is CASSETSLGSSYNEQFF. The CDR3 DNA reads as TGTGCCAGCAGTGAGACTAGCCTTGGGAGCTCCTACAATGAGCAGTTCTTC.